The next 10 T cell receptor beta chains were all read from a single sample in a study of shared clonotypes between healthy human individuals. Repertoires were generated with immunoSEQ multiplex PCR, while TCRdb's copy carries only in-frame clones and drops some. Of approximately 2.5 million clones in the sample, 93% are singletons; the top ten hold approximately 0.35%. The sequencing sample was made of naive CD4+ T cells from PBMCs. The subset is: CD45RA+ positively selected. The receptors here all came from a man between 18 and 35 years old in good health. Some clones in this sample may be carry-over from other donors' samples.

This rearrangement joins TRBV6-5 to TRBJ2-7; no clear D. This CDR3 is built from 15 residues. From germline, CDR1 is MNHEY and CDR2 SVGAGI. Between the trimmed V and J ends, which lost 6 bases and 0 bases, there was a span of 15 bases. The CDR3 coding sequence is TGTGCCAGCAGAGTCAACATCCTGACCTCCTACGAGCAGTACTTC. Translation gives CASRVNILTSYEQYF.

The chain recombines TRBV4-2 with TRBJ2-3, with D unclear. Trimming left V 2 bases short and J 5 bases short, with 14 bases between. The CDR3 sequence is 15 residues long. Looked up from germline, CDR1 is LGHNA and CDR2 is YNFKEQ. The CDR3 here is CASSQNNVPQDTQYF. The DNA for the CDR3 is TGTGCCAGCAGCCAAAATAATGTCCCCCAAGATACGCAGTATTTT.

The chain has TRBV6-4 and TRBJ2-3; tentative D call: TRBD1 (6 bases). The ends were cut back, 6 bases at V and 0 bases at J, with 13 bases in the middle. The CDR3 runs to 15 residues. The germline V gene has CDR1 MRHNA and CDR2 SNTAGT. CDR3 DNA: TGTGCCAGCAGATCCACAGGGCAGAGCACAGATACGCAGTATTTT. Encoded protein: CASRSTGQSTDTQYF.

This chain uses TRBV6-5 with TRBJ2-4, with 7 bases identical to TRBD1. The trim removed 6 bases at V and 5 bases at J, leaving 10 bases unmatched. Germline V gene data show CDR1 as MNHEY and CDR2 as SVGAGI. CDR3 size: 15 residues. As DNA, the CDR3 is TGTGCCAGCAGCCGAACAGGGGCGGCGGAAAACATTCAGTACTTC. Its translation: CASSRTGAAENIQYF.

The chain has TRBV18 and TRBJ1-4, with TRBD1 as a possible D gene (5 bases). V gave up 2 bases and J gave up 8 bases, with 18 bases separating them. Germline assignment: CDR1 KGHSH and CDR2 LQKENI. The CDR3 has 16 residues. In DNA form, the CDR3 reads TGTGCCAGCTCACCATTTTCATCGGGGGTCGGAGAAAAACTGTTTTTT. It codes for CASSPFSSGVGEKLFF. The whole variable domain, filled in from reference TRBV18 and TRBJ1-4, reads NAGVMQNPRHLVRRRGQEARLRCSPMKGHSHVYWYRQLPEEGLKFMVYLQKENIIDESGMPKERFSAEFPKEGPSILRIQQVVRGDSAAYFCASSPFSSGVGEKLFFGSGTQLSVL.

The chain uses TRBV18 and TRBJ2-4; D possibly corresponds to TRBD2 (6 bases). V gave up 8 bases and J gave up 7 bases, with 15 bases separating them. The CDR3 extends over 13 amino acids. Germline V gives CDR1 KGHSH, CDR2 LQKENI. The CDR3 DNA reads as TGTGCCAGCCGACTAGGATTGGGGAACATTCAGTACTTC. Its protein is CASRLGLGNIQYF.

This clone was detected only once. The rearrangement links TRBV5-1 to TRBJ2-3; TRBD2 matches at 14 bases. After removal of 2 bases from V and 6 bases from J, the junction contained 5 bases not matched to a gene. CDR3 length: 16 residues. The germline CDR1 and CDR2 sequences are SGHRS and YFSETQ. As DNA, the CDR3 is TGCGCCAGCAGCTTCGGGACTAGCGGGAGTTCGGATACGCAGTATTTT. As protein: CASSFGTSGSSDTQYF.

CDR3 sequence: CASSQRGLNTEAFF. CDR3 coding DNA: TGTGCCAGTAGCCAGAGGGGACTGAACACTGAAGCTTTCTTT. The chain uses TRBV19 and TRBJ1-1, with D maybe TRBD1 (5 bases). V dropped 6 bases and J dropped 0 bases, with 11 bases sitting between them. The CDR3 is 14 amino acids. Germline V CDR1 and CDR2: LNHDA, SQIVND (reference sequence).

The CDR3 reads CASRSAGTGGKNEQFF. For the CDR3, the DNA is TGTGCCAGCAGATCCGCCGGGACAGGGGGCAAGAATGAGCAGTTCTTC. The chain has TRBV7-2 and TRBJ2-1; 12 positions match TRBD1. With V trimmed by 6 bases and J by 7 bases, 10 bases remained unmatched. The CDR3 covers 16 residues. CDR1 is SGHTA and CDR2 is FQGNSA in the germline V gene.

Comments on this clone: Other DNA sequences of this sample code for an identical CDR3. Here the CDR3 reads CASSPRSGETQYF. Written as DNA, the CDR3 is TGTGCCAGCTCACCACGAAGTGGGGAGACCCAGTACTTC. The chain combines TRBV18 with TRBJ2-5; D not certain. Germline CDR1 reads KGHSH; CDR2 reads LQKENI. This CDR3 spans 13 amino acids. V lost 1 base and J lost 5, with 8 bases in between.